Shown below are 20 T cell receptor beta chains from a single sample sequenced in a study of shared clonotypes between healthy human individuals. CD45RO-negative CD8 cells positively selected for CCR7 made up the naive population, which excluded terminally differentiated effector memory CD45RA+ cells. Repertoires were generated with immunoSEQ multiplex PCR, while TCRdb's copy carries only in-frame clones and drops some. The sample lists about 2 million clones; about 95% were seen once. Sequenced material: naive CD8+ T cells sorted from blood. Receptors were obtained from a man between 18 and 35 years old in good health.

This rearrangement joins TRBV5-6 to TRBJ2-3; 13 nucleotides line up with TRBD2. The CDR3 runs to 17 residues. Germline V gene data show CDR1 as SGHDT and CDR2 as YYEEEE. J lost 6 bases, V lost 3 bases, and 10 bases had no gene match. In DNA, the CDR3 is TGTGCCAGCAGCTCTCCCCGGACTAGCGGGGGACGGGATACGCAGTATTTT. It codes for CASSSPRTSGGRDTQYF.

This clone has just a few counts. This rearrangement joins TRBV2 to TRBJ2-2; D possibly corresponds to TRBD1 (6 bases). V lost 7 bases to trimming and J lost 0 bases, with 12 bases between them. CDR1 and CDR2 from the germline V gene are SNHLY and FYNNEI. This CDR3 has 15 residues. CDR3 DNA: TGTGCCAGCATATGGGACAACTCGAACACCGGGGAGCTGTTTTTT. Translated, it gives CASIWDNSNTGELFF. Supplemented by reference TRBV2 and TRBJ2-2, the full variable domain reads EPEVTQTPSHQVTQMGQEVILRCVPISNHLYFYWYRQILGQKVEFLVSFYNNEISEKSEIFDDQFSVERPDGSNFTLKIRSTKLEDSAMYFCASIWDNSNTGELFFGEGSRLTVL.

This clone was seen a single time. The rearrangement links TRBV28 to TRBJ1-2; 8 bases fit TRBD1. Germline CDR1 reads MDHEN; CDR2 reads SYDVKM. There are 14 residues in the CDR3. Trimming took 6 bases from V and 1 from J; bases not matched to a gene: 4. The CDR3 sequence: CASRLDRGNYGYTF. The CDR3 bases are TGTGCCAGCAGACTCGACAGGGGTAACTATGGCTACACCTTC.

This chain links TRBV11-2 with TRBJ2-7, with D uncertain. V lost 5 bases to trimming and J lost 2 bases, with 7 bases between them. The CDR3 runs to 12 residues. Germline values: CDR1 SGHAT, CDR2 FQNNGV. The CDR3 loop reads CASSPNAYEQYF. DNA for the CDR3: TGTGCCAGCAGCCCTAATGCCTACGAGCAGTACTTC.

Turning to this clone: In the same sample, other DNA sequences code for this CDR3. In nucleotides, the CDR3 is TGTGCCAGCAGTTACTCTTCCTACGAGCAGTACTTC. This codes for CASSYSSYEQYF. This chain links TRBV6-5 with TRBJ2-7; unclear D gene. CDR1 MNHEY and CDR2 SVGAGI come from the germline V gene. Trimming took off 0 bases at V and 1 base at J, with 1 base between the two ends. This CDR3 region has 12 residues.

This clone occurred once. The J gene is TRBJ2-7, the V gene TRBV10-3, with D maybe TRBD1 (6 bases). The germline gives CDR1 ENHRY, CDR2 SYGVKD. Trimming left V 4 bases short and J 4 bases short, with 20 bases between. The CDR3 runs 16 residues. Written as DNA, the CDR3 is TGTGCCATCAGTGGGGGAACCCCGGGACAAGAATACGAGCAGTACTTC. Residues: CAISGGTPGQEYEQYF.

The chain joins TRBV28 to TRBJ2-7; no reliable D call. Trimming cost V 2 bases and J 5 bases, with 10 bases left between them. Germline lookup yields CDR1 MDHEN and CDR2 SYDVKM. The CDR3 length is 13 residues. The CDR3 DNA follows: TGTGCCAGCAGTTTAGTAAATTCCCACGAGCAGTACTTC. It codes for CASSLVNSHEQYF. Drawing the rest from reference TRBV28 and TRBJ2-7, the complete variable domain is DVKVTQSSRYLVKRTGEKVFLECVQDMDHENMFWYRQDPGLGLRLIYFSYDVKMKEKGDIPEGYSVSREKKERFSLILESASTNQTSMYLCASSLVNSHEQYFGPGTRLTVT.

The gene calls are TRBV10-3 and TRBJ2-1; D tentatively fits TRBD1 or TRBD2 (6 bases each). CDR3 length: 15 amino acids. V lost 2 bases and J 0 bases, leaving 8 bases between the germline ends. In germline, CDR1 is ENHRY, CDR2 SYGVKD. The CDR3 DNA reads TGTGCCATCAGTGAGGGAGGGGGCTCCTACAATGAGCAGTTCTTC. Amino acids: CAISEGGGSYNEQFF.

V usage is TRBV6-5 and J usage is TRBJ2-5; the match to TRBD2 covers 8 bases. The CDR3 sequence is 14 residues long. In germline, CDR1 is MNHEY, CDR2 SVGAGI. The ends lost 4 bases at V and 5 bases at J; junction bases unmatched: 6. The CDR3 protein is CASSSGLGRETQYF. The CDR3 bases are TGTGCCAGCAGTTCGGGACTAGGGCGTGAGACCCAGTACTTC.

The chain uses TRBV5-1 and TRBJ1-2; 7 nucleotides match TRBD1. The CDR3 sequence is 14 residues long. Trimming took 5 bases from V and 6 from J; bases not matched to a gene: 10. CDR1 is SGHRS and CDR2 is YFSETQ in the germline V gene. The DNA for the CDR3 is TGCGCCAGCAGTCGGCTCGACAGGGTTCATGGCTACACCTTC. Its translation: CASSRLDRVHGYTF. Based on the CDR3 plus reference TRBV5-1 and TRBJ1-2, the full variable domain is KAGVTQTPRYLIKTRGQQVTLSCSPISGHRSVSWYQQTPGQGLQFLFEYFSETQRNKGNFPGRFSGRQFSNSRSEMNVSTLELGDSALYLCASSRLDRVHGYTFGSGTRLTVV.

The chain combines TRBV4-3 with TRBJ1-4; TRBD1 agrees at 11 bases. From germline, CDR1 is LGHNA and CDR2 YSLEER. The CDR3 is 15 residues long. V dropped 1 base and J dropped 8; count of bases not matched to a gene: 3. The CDR3 region has the DNA TGCGCCAGCAGCCAAGGGACAGGGGGCCTAGAAAAACTGTTTTTT. Its translation: CASSQGTGGLEKLFF.

This sequence joins TRBV6-5 and TRBJ2-3; D perhaps matches TRBD1 (5 bases). The V gene lost 2 bases and the J gene lost 0 bases, with 12 bases spanning the gap. The CDR3 is 16 residues long. Germline loops: CDR1 MNHEY, CDR2 SVGAGI. CDR3 protein: CASSYGAGRSTDTQYF. The CDR3 DNA reads TGTGCCAGCAGTTACGGGGCAGGACGAAGCACAGATACGCAGTATTTT.

J is TRBJ2-3 and V is TRBV7-6, with D tentatively TRBD2 (5 bases). V was shortened by 5 bases and J by 2 bases, with 8 bases between the two germline ends. The CDR3 is 13 residues long. Germline CDR1 SGHVS, CDR2 FNYEAQ. As DNA, the CDR3 is TGTGCCAGCAGCCGACTAAACACAGATACGCAGTATTTT. Protein: CASSRLNTDTQYF.

This CDR3 reads CASRSGVDYGYTF. CDR3 coding DNA: TGTGCCAGCAGGTCAGGGGTGGACTATGGCTACACCTTC. The chain combines TRBV6-5 with TRBJ1-2; D is possibly TRBD1 (6 bases). Germline CDR1 and CDR2: MNHEY and SVGAGI. The CDR3 consists of 13 residues. Deletions cut 6 bases from V and 3 bases from J, with 11 bases between.

The chain uses TRBV6-6 and TRBJ1-5; TRBD1 matches at 7 bases. This CDR3 spans 16 amino acids. Looked up from germline, CDR1 is MNHNY and CDR2 is SVGAGI (reference sequence). The V gene end was trimmed by 8 bases and the J gene end by 3 bases; junction bases not matched to a gene: 13. CDR3 residues: CASGTGEVGFNQPQHF. The CDR3 DNA sequence: TGTGCCAGCGGTACAGGGGAGGTTGGATTCAATCAGCCCCAGCATTTT.

The chain joins TRBV6-5 to TRBJ2-1; 9 nucleotides line up with TRBD2. The V gene's germline CDR1 is MNHEY and CDR2 SVGAGI. V shed 6 bases, J shed 2 bases, and the junction held 5 bases outside the gene matches. This CDR3 has 15 amino acids. CDR3 DNA sequence: TGTGCCAGCAGCCTGCCTAGCGGGGCCTACAATGAGCAGTTCTTC. Translating gives CASSLPSGAYNEQFF.

This clone has only one observation. The same CDR3 arises from other DNA sequences in this sample as well. The gene calls are TRBV5-1 and TRBJ1-1, with no clear D. CDR3 length equals 13 residues. Deletions cut 0 bases from V and 1 base from J, with 4 bases between. CDR1 and CDR2 (germline): SGHRS, YFSETQ. As DNA, the CDR3 is TGCGCCAGCAGCTTGGGTGCGAACACTGAAGCTTTCTTT. It translates to CASSLGANTEAFF.

The chain has TRBV2 and TRBJ2-3; D gene uncertain. CDR1 is SNHLY, CDR2 FYNNEI, per germline. CDR3 length: 12 amino acids. Trimming removed 4 bases from V and 10 bases from J, with 12 bases in between. The CDR3 region is CASSVTPEAQYF. The CDR3, as DNA: TGTGCCAGCAGTGTAACCCCCGAAGCGCAGTATTTT.

The chain recombines TRBV5-4 with TRBJ2-1; D not certain. The germline V gene encodes CDR1 SGHNT and CDR2 YYREEE (reference sequence). The CDR3 is made up of 15 amino acids. Trimming took off 5 bases at V and 1 base at J, with 13 bases between the two ends. Here the CDR3 reads CASSSSLESYNEQFF. The CDR3 DNA follows: TGTGCCAGCAGTTCTAGTTTGGAGTCCTACAATGAGCAGTTCTTC.

The V gene is TRBV5-1, the J gene TRBJ2-5, with TRBD2 as a possible D gene (6 bases). Germline V gives CDR1 SGHRS, CDR2 YFSETQ. Trimming removed 4 bases from V and 0 bases from J, with 16 bases in between. CDR3 length: 16 amino acids. The CDR3 nucleotides are TGCGCCAGCAGCCCATGGGGGGAAAAAGACCAAGAGACCCAGTACTTC. This sequence encodes CASSPWGEKDQETQYF.